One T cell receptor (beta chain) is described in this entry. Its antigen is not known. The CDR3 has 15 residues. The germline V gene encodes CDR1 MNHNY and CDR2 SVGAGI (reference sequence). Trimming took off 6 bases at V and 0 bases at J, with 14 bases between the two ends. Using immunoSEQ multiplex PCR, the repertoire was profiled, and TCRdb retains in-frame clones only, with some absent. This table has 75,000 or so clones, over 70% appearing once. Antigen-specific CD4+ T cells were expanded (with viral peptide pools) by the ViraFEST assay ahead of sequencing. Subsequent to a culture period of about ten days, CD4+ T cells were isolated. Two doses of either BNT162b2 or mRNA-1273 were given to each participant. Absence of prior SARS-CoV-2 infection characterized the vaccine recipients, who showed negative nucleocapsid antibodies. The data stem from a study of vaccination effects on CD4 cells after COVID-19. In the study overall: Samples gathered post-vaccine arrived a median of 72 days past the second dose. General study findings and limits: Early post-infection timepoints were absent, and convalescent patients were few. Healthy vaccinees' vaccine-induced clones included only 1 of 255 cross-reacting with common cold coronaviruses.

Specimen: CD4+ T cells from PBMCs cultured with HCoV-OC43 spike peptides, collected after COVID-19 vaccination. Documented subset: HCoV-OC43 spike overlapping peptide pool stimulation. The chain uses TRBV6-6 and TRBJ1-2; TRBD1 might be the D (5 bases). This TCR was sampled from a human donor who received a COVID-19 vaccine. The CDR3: CASRQTAATNYGYTF. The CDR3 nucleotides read TGTGCCAGCAGACAGACAGCTGCGACTAACTATGGCTACACCTTC.